This TCR beta chain is drawn from a study of cytomegalovirus exposure and HLA in healthy donors. Whole-study results and caveats: Previously analyzed data showed that most TCR beta V segments were productive at a frequency of about 87% or about 30%.

On this clone itself: Its antigen is unidentified.

Unmatched junction bases numbered 4, after V lost 7 bases and J lost 5 bases. The CDR3 has 14 residues. Germline V CDR1 and CDR2: MNHNS, SASEGT. With 60 Vbeta and 13 Jbeta primers, the PCR was carried out. Clones were read by immunoSEQ multiplex PCR, and TCRdb kept only the in-frame ones, dropping some. In all, the sample yields about 130,000 clones. The receptor was isolated from a woman in her sixties in good health and CMV-seronegative. The chain uses TRBV6-1 and TRBJ2-5; TRBD2 aligns across 13 bases. The sample taken for sequencing was PBMCs. Here the CDR3 DNA reads TGTGCCAGCACACGACTAGCGGGGGGCGAGACCCAGTACTTC. Its translation: CASTRLAGGETQYF.